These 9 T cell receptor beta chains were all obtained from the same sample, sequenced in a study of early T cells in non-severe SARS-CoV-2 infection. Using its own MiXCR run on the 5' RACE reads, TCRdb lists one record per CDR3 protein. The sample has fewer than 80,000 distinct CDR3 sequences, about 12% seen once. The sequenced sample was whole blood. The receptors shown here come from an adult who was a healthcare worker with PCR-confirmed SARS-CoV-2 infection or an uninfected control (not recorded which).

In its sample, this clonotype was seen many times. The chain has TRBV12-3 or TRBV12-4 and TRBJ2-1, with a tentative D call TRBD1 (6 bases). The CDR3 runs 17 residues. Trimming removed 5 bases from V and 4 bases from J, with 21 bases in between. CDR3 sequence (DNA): TGTGCCAGCAGTCCTTCTCCCGGGACAACTACTTACAATGAGCAGTTCTTC. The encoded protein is CASSPSPGTTTYNEQFF.

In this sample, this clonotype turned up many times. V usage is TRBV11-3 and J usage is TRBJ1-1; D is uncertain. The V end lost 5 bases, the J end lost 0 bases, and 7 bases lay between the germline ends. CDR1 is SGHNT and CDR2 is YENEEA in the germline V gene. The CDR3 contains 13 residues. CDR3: CASSREMNTEAFF. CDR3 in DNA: TGTGCCAGCAGCAGGGAGATGAACACTGAAGCTTTCTTT.

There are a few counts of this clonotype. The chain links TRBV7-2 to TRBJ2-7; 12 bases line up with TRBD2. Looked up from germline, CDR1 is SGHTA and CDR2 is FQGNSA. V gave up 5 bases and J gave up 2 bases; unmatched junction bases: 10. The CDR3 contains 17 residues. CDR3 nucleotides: TGTGCCAGCAGCATCCTGACTAGCGGGAGTCGCCCCTACGAGCAGTACTTC. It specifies CASSILTSGSRPYEQYF.

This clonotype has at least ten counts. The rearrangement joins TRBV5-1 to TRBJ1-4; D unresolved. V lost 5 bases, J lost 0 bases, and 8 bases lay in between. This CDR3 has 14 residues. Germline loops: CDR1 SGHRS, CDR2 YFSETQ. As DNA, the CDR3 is TGCGCCAGCAGGCCTTCAGCAACTAATGAAAAACTGTTTTTT. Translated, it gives CASRPSATNEKLFF.

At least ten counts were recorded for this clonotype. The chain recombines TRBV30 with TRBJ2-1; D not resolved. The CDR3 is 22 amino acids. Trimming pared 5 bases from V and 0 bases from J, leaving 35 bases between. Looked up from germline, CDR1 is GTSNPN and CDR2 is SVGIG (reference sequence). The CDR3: CAWQILEELRPWALYSYNEQFF. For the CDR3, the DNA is TGTGCCTGGCAGATATTGGAAGAGCTGAGACCCTGGGCCTTATACTCCTACAATGAGCAGTTCTTC.

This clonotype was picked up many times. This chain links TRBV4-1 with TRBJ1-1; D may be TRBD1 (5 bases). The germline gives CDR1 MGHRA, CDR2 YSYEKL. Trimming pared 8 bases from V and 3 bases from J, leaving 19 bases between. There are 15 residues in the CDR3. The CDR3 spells CASRGAPGSHTEAFF. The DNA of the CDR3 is TGCGCCAGCCGAGGGGCTCCAGGGTCCCACACTGAAGCTTTCTTT.

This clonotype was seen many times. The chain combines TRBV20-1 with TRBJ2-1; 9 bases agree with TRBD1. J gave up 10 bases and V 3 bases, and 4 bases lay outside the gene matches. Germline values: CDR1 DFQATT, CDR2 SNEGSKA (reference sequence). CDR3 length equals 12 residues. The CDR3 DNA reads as TGCAGTGCTAGCGACAGGGGGACCGAGCAGTTCTTC. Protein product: CSASDRGTEQFF.

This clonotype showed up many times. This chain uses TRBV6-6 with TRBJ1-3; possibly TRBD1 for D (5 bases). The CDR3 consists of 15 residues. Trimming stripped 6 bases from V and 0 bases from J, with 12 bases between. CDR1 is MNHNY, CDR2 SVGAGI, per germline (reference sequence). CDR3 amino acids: CASRTGTGSGNTIYF. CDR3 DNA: TGTGCCAGCAGAACCGGGACGGGCTCTGGAAACACCATATATTTT.

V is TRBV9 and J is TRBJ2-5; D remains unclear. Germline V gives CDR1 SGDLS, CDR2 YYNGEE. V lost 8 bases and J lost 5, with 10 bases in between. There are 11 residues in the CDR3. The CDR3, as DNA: TGTGCCAGACCCCCGCAGGAGACCCAGTACTTC. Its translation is CARPPQETQYF. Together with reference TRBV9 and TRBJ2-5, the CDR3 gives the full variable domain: DSGVTQTPKHLITATGQRVTLRCSPRSGDLSVYWYQQSLDQGLQFLIQYYNGEERAKGNILERFSAQQFPDLHSELNLSSLELGDSALYFCARPPQETQYFGPGTRLLVL.